Listed below are T cell receptor beta chains from one sample, sequenced in a study of Ad26.COV2.S vaccination and SARS-CoV-2 variants. TCRdb's table, derived via immunoSEQ multiplex PCR, lists solely in-frame clones and lacks some. The table lists 350,000 to 500,000 clones, about 90% of them singletons. The sequences come from peripheral blood, collected in a trial of Ad26.COV2.S vaccine versus placebo. These receptors were taken from a person aged 18-65 years who received the Ad26.COV2.S COVID-19 vaccine or a placebo. The CDR3 runs from the conserved cysteine through the conserved F or W. A D gene is named only where the DNA matches it firmly. A row's size may be missing; if present it is once, few, many or a size class.

v_gene	j_gene	d_gene	abundance	CDR3aa	CDR3nt
TRBV3-1/TRBV3-2	TRBJ2-5	TRBD2	-	CASSRYHPAGDQETQYF	TGTGCCAGCAGCCGTTATCATCCGGCGGGGGACCAAGAGACCCAGTACTTC
TRBV20-1	TRBJ2-1	TRBD2	-	CSASAGLVVRNYNEQFF	TGCAGTGCTAGTGCCGGACTAGTTGTGAGGAACTACAATGAGCAGTTCTTC
TRBV7-2	TRBJ1-5	-	few	CASSSGRIGNQPQHF	TGTGCCAGCAGCTCGGGACGAATAGGCAATCAGCCCCAGCATTTT
TRBV6-1	TRBJ2-3	TRBD2	-	CASSEDSGTVDTQYF	TGTGCCAGCAGTGAAGATAGCGGGACCGTGGATACGCAGTATTTT
TRBV18	TRBJ1-5	-	-	CASSSALDQPQHF	TGTGCCAGCTCCTCCGCCCTGGATCAGCCCCAGCATTTT
TRBV6-1	TRBJ2-1	-	-	CASSEGMGFSYNEQFF	TGTGCCAGCAGTGAAGGAATGGGGTTCTCCTACAATGAGCAGTTCTTC
TRBV15	TRBJ1-5	-	once	CATSRDAGGNQPQHF	TGTGCCACCAGCAGAGATGCAGGGGGCAATCAGCCCCAGCATTTT
TRBV6-2/TRBV6-3	TRBJ1-5	-	-	CASSYRLAASVSNQPQHF	TGTGCCAGCAGTTACCGGCTGGCTGCCAGCGTGAGCAATCAGCCCCAGCATTTT
TRBV11-3	TRBJ2-4	-	-	CASSLFPVIAKNIQYF	TGTGCCAGCAGCTTATTCCCAGTTATAGCCAAAAACATTCAGTACTTC
TRBV14	TRBJ1-5	-	-	CASRPDRSSNQPQHF	TGTGCCAGCAGACCCGACAGGTCTAGCAATCAGCCCCAGCATTTT
TRBV6-1	TRBJ2-7	-	-	CASSEAMGINYEQYF	TGTGCCAGCAGTGAAGCGATGGGCATTAACTACGAGCAGTACTTC
TRBV7-6	TRBJ2-5	-	-	CASSLDGGAGQETQYF	TGTGCCAGCAGCTTAGACGGTGGCGCGGGGCAAGAGACCCAGTACTTC
TRBV3-1/TRBV3-2	TRBJ1-3	-	-	CASSQDGGSSGNTIYF	TGTGCCAGCAGCCAAGATGGGGGGTCCTCTGGAAACACCATATATTTT
TRBV9	TRBJ2-1	-	-	CASSPRGGGPHEQFF	TGTGCCAGCAGCCCTAGGGGGGGAGGGCCACATGAGCAGTTCTTC
TRBV7-2	TRBJ1-4	-	-	CASSLVGARTNEKLFF	TGTGCCAGCAGCTTAGTTGGGGCGAGGACTAATGAAAAACTGTTTTTT
TRBV5-6	TRBJ2-7	TRBD1	-	CASSSGTGFYEQYF	TGTGCCAGCAGCTCCGGGACAGGGTTTTACGAGCAGTACTTC
TRBV5-6	TRBJ2-7	-	-	CASSVWGAGYEQYF	TGTGCCAGCAGCGTCTGGGGGGCGGGTTACGAGCAGTACTTC
TRBV5-3	TRBJ2-1	-	-	CARSRRARSYNEQFF	TGTGCCAGAAGCCGACGGGCTCGCTCCTACAATGAGCAGTTCTTC
TRBV11-3	TRBJ2-7	TRBD1	-	CASSWTGGEQYF	TGTGCCAGCAGCTGGACAGGGGGCGAGCAGTACTTC
TRBV9	TRBJ1-1	-	-	CASSPRARGTEAFF	TGTGCCAGCAGCCCCCGGGCCCGGGGCACTGAAGCTTTCTTT
TRBV30	TRBJ1-5	-	-	CAWSAFPDQPQHF	TGTGCCTGGAGCGCATTTCCTGATCAGCCCCAGCATTTT
TRBV7-8	TRBJ2-2	TRBD1	-	CASSLQGAATGELFF	TGTGCCAGCAGCTTACAGGGGGCGGCAACCGGGGAGCTGTTTTTT
TRBV5-1	TRBJ2-7	-	-	CASSAREGGRYEQYF	TGCGCCAGCAGCGCTAGAGAAGGGGGTCGCTACGAGCAGTACTTC
TRBV7-9	TRBJ1-4	-	-	CASSLGQGNEKLFF	TGTGCCAGCAGCTTAGGCCAGGGGAATGAAAAACTGTTTTTT
TRBV7-3	TRBJ2-3	-	-	CASSLLGGDGTQYF	TGTGCCAGCAGCTTACTAGGCGGGGATGGTACGCAGTATTTT
TRBV7-9	TRBJ2-2	-	-	CASSLAGGPDTGELFF	TGTGCCAGCAGCTTAGCAGGGGGGCCCGACACCGGGGAGCTGTTTTTT